The clone carrying this T cell receptor beta chain was seen only a few times. As yet, its antigen is unknown. The length of the CDR3 is 14 residues. In germline, CDR1 is MNHEY, CDR2 SVGAGI. Trimming took 1 base from V and 3 from J, leaving 9 bases between them. MiXCR was run by TCRdb on the 5' RACE reads, yielding one entry per CDR3 protein. The sample has some 840,000 distinct CDR3 sequences; roughly 10% are singletons. These data originate in a study of CD8 T cells in ankylosing spondylitis. Study results and caveats: A TCR beta motif of under 10 highly homologous variants appeared characteristic of ankylosing spondylitis blood. Disease-associated clones were reportedly significantly overrepresented in matched ankylosing spondylitis synovial fluid.

V is TRBV6-5 and J is TRBJ2-5; weak D call: TRBD1 (5 bases). The sequenced sample was blood, either unsorted or a sorted T cell fraction (not recorded which). The TCR comes from a male donor with ankylosing spondylitis. CDR3 bases: TGTGCCAGCAGTTACTACAGGAAGGAAGAGACCCAGTACTTC. Residues: CASSYYRKEETQYF.